This T cell receptor beta chain came from a study of blood T cell repertoires in COVID-19. Background on the study: Donors in the United States, Italy and Spain gave samples during acute or convalescent COVID-19. PBMCs, B-cell-depleted T cells, or T cells provided the cDNA or gDNA that made up the material.

V dropped 5 bases and J dropped 2 bases, with 18 bases sitting between them. CDR3 length equals 16 residues. CDR1 and CDR2 from the germline V gene are SEHNR and FQNEAQ (reference sequence). Original processing methods: Reference gene primer amplification yielded estimated nucleated cell counts. TCRdb keeps only in-frame clones here, not all; method: immunoSEQ multiplex PCR. D and trimming come from the DNA, and the V and J calls and clone size come from that table. The sample includes about 360,000 clones, roughly 77% of them seen just once. The sequence came from a human donor with acute or convalescent COVID-19. The donor label of this sample is uncertain. This chain connects TRBV7-9 to TRBJ2-5; D may be TRBD2 (6 bases). The sample comprised peripheral blood. The CDR3 nucleotides read TGTGCCAGCAGCCCGACGGGACTGACCTTGCAAGAGACCCAGTACTTC. Its translation: CASSPTGLTLQETQYF.